These 9 T cell receptor beta chains originate from one sample sequenced in a study of low-dose radiotherapy and immunotherapy resistance in tumors (dated by TCRdb to between 2022 and 2023). Sequenced using an Illumina MiniSeq. To make first-strand cDNA, Superscript III was used along with a set of TRAV- and TRBV-specific primers so that both the TCRalpha and TCRbeta chains were covered. TCRs were amplified with Phusion for around 20 PCR cycles, with a constant-region primer paired with the adapter attached to the V primers. The raw public data were reprocessed by TCRdb itself: fastp quality trimming at Q25, MiXCR clonotype calling, in-frame beta chains only. Records with the same CDR3 protein are collapsed into one entry carrying the most frequent genes and DNA. The sample table contains 80,000 to 95,000 distinct CDR3 sequences; only one count was recorded for under 10% of them. Around 0.96% of the sample goes to the ten largest clones.

The time point label, as the study defines it: before trial treatment. The sequences come from PBMCs, collected before treatment. All receptors come from a male donor with prostate cancer.

Comment on this clonotype: A far bigger clonotype differs at one base, so this is likely a read error. The chain links TRBV5-4 to TRBJ2-7, with TRBD2 identical over 7 bases. V dropped 2 bases and J dropped 7; count of bases not matched to a gene: 12. The CDR3 runs 15 residues. Per germline, CDR1 SGHNT and CDR2 YYREEE (reference sequence). The CDR3: CASSLGLADYNEQYF. The CDR3 DNA follows: TGTGCCAGCAGCTTAGGTCTAGCGGACTACAATGAGCAGTACTTC.

This clonotype was seen ten or more times. The gene calls are TRBV5-1 and TRBJ1-1; D is possibly TRBD1 (6 bases). The CDR3 is 14 residues long. The germline V and J ends were trimmed by 5 bases and 6 bases, with 17 bases remaining between them. Looked up from germline, CDR1 is SGHRS and CDR2 is YFSETQ. CDR3 amino acids: CASSLGGASAEAFF. CDR3 coding DNA: TGCGCCAGCAGTCTCGGGGGGGCTTCTGCTGAAGCTTTCTTT. The entire variable domain, with the rest obtained from reference TRBV5-1 and TRBJ1-1, is as follows: KAGVTQTPRYLIKTRGQQVTLSCSPISGHRSVSWYQQTPGQGLQFLFEYFSETQRNKGNFPGRFSGRQFSNSRSEMNVSTLELGDSALYLCASSLGGASAEAFFGQGTRLTVV.

V usage is TRBV12-3 or TRBV12-4 and J usage is TRBJ1-5, with D maybe TRBD1 (5 bases). V gave up 4 bases and J gave up 10 bases, with 11 bases separating them. The CDR3 has 12 amino acids. This CDR3 is CASSSGVIPQHF. CDR3 DNA sequence: TGTGCCAGCAGTTCGGGGGTGATTCCCCAGCATTTT.

This clonotype was counted ten times or more. The chain is built from TRBV29-1 and TRBJ1-2; TRBD1 matches 10 bases. Germline assignment: CDR1 SQVTM and CDR2 ANQGSEA. The CDR3 spans 11 residues. Trimming at V came to 7 bases and at J to 12 bases, leaving 8 bases not matched to a gene. CDR3 residues: CSAEGQGTHTF. The CDR3 DNA follows: TGCAGCGCCGAGGGACAGGGGACCCACACCTTC.

This clonotype was recorded many times. The rearrangement joins TRBV28 to TRBJ2-5; 8 nucleotides align to TRBD2. The junction had 6 bases not matched to a gene; V was cut back by 7 bases and J by 5 bases. The CDR3 runs 13 residues. Germline CDR1 MDHEN, CDR2 SYDVKM. CDR3 protein: CASNGGGTETQYF. CDR3 DNA: TGTGCCAGCAACGGGGGGGGCACGGAGACCCAGTACTTC.

At least ten counts were recorded for this clonotype. The gene calls are TRBV12-3 or TRBV12-4 and TRBJ2-7; D might be TRBD1 (6 bases). The V end was cut by 1 base, the J end by 7 bases, with 14 bases between. This CDR3 is built from 14 residues. CDR3 in DNA: TGTGCCAGCAGTTTAGGCCAGGGGTACGCGGAGCAGTACTTC. Its translation is CASSLGQGYAEQYF.

This clonotype was counted ten times or more. The rearrangement joins TRBV14 to TRBJ2-7; the D gene is possibly TRBD1 (6 bases). Germline CDR1 is SGHDN and CDR2 is FVKESK. V dropped 4 bases and J dropped 7 bases, with 17 bases sitting between them. This CDR3 region has 14 residues. The CDR3 here is CASSPRDILREQYF. The CDR3 DNA is TGTGCCAGCAGCCCAAGGGACATTTTAAGGGAGCAGTACTTC.

This clonotype came up many times. The V gene is TRBV20-1, the J gene TRBJ1-1; D ambiguous. Germline CDR1 is DFQATT and CDR2 is SNEGSKA (reference sequence). The CDR3 runs 10 residues. The V gene lost 6 bases and the J gene lost 7 bases, with 9 bases spanning the gap. The CDR3, as DNA: TGCAGTGCGTCCGGGGATGAAGCTTTCTTT. Translated, it gives CSASGDEAFF.

This clonotype was detected many times. The chain is built from TRBV6-2 or TRBV6-3 and TRBJ2-2; 11 positions agree with TRBD2. Germline CDR1 reads MNHEY; CDR2 reads SVGEGT. CDR3 length: 19 residues. V lost 0 bases to trimming and J lost 5 bases; unmatched junction nucleotides: 11. CDR3 loop: CASSYSITSGSIFTGELFF. In nucleotides, the CDR3 is TGTGCCAGCAGTTACTCGATCACTAGCGGGAGTATATTTACCGGGGAGCTGTTTTTT.